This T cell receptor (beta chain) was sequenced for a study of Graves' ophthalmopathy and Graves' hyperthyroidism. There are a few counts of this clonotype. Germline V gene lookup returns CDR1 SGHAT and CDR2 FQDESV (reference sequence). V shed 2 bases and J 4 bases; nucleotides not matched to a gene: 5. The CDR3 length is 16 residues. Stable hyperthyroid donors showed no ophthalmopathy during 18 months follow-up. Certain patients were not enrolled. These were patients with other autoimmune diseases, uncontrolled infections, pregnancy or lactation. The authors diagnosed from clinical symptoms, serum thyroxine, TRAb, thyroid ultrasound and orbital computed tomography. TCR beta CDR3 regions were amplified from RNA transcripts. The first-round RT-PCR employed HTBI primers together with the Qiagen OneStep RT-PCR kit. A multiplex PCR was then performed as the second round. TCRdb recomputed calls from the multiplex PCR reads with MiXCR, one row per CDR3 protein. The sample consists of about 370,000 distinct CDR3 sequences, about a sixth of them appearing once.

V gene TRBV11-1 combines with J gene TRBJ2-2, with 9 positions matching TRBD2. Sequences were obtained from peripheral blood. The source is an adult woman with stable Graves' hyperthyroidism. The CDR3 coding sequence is TGTGCCAGCAGCTTAACCCCACTAGCGGGCACCGGGGAGCTGTTTTTT. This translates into CASSLTPLAGTGELFF.